This TCR beta chain was documented in a study of blood T cell repertoires in COVID-19. Study in general: PBMCs, B-cell-depleted T cells, or T cells were the source of the cDNA or gDNA that made up the material.

Here immunoSEQ multiplex PCR was the method, and the copy in TCRdb shows in-frame clones only, minus some. The sample records approximately 28,000 clones, roughly 90% being singletons. Germline lookup yields CDR1 LNHDA and CDR2 SQIVND (reference sequence). The CDR3 loop spans 15 amino acids. With 6 bases clipped from V and 5 bases from J, the junction kept 7 bases outside the gene matches. The TCR comes from a man between 65 and 85 years old with active or convalescent COVID-19. The sequenced sample was peripheral blood. V and J are TRBV19 and TRBJ2-1; 10 nucleotides line up with TRBD1. The CDR3 loop is CASSRTGGLDNEQFF. The CDR3 bases are TGTGCCAGTAGCAGGACAGGGGGATTGGACAATGAGCAGTTCTTC.